This T cell receptor beta chain was sequenced in a study of vaccination effects on CD4 cells after COVID-19. Here immunoSEQ multiplex PCR was the method, and the copy in TCRdb shows in-frame clones only, minus some. The sample holds about 45,000 clones, 65% to 70% seen once. After expansion with viral peptide pools in the ViraFEST assay, antigen-specific CD4+ T cells were sequenced. Subsequent to 10 days of culture, CD4+ T cells were isolated. The person acquired a PCR-confirmed SARS-CoV-2 infection between March and December 2020. Researchers reported culturing a few million PBMC in each well, adding about 9.5 IU/ml IL-2 and about 9.6 ug/ml peptides. This clone was detected a few times. The antigen remains unidentified. The germline V gene encodes CDR1 SGHVS and CDR2 FQNEAQ. V lost 0 bases and J lost 5, with 10 bases in between. The CDR3 contains 14 residues.

This chain joins TRBV7-8 and TRBJ1-2; D call uncertain. The sample in question was CD4+ T cells from PBMCs cultured with a peptide pool, obtained before COVID-19 vaccination. The receptor was isolated from a human donor who had a prior SARS-CoV-2 infection. The CDR3 DNA sequence: TGTGCCAGCAGCTTAGCCACTTCACCTTATGGCTACACCTTC. The encoded protein is CASSLATSPYGYTF.